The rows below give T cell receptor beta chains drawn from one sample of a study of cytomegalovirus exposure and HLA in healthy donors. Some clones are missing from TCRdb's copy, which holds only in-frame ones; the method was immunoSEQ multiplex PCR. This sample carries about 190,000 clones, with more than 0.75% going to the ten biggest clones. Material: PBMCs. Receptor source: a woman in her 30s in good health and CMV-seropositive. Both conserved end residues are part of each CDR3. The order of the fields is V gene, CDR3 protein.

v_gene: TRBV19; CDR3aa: CASSTNRGGEQYF
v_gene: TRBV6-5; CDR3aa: CASSYSRQGREKLFF
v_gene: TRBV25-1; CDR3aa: CASSDPTHRGAKNIQYF
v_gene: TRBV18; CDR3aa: CASSPEEGARRTEAFF
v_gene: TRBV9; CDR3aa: CASSVAGTEEKLFF
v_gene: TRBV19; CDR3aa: CASSISTAGGAGQPQHF
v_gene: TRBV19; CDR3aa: CASSIAGGTDTQYF
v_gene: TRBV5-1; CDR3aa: CASTDRGYNEQFF
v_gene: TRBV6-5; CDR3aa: CASRLSRDYEQYF
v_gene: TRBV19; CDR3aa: CASLGQGNPEQYF
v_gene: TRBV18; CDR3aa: CASSPIQDPQHF
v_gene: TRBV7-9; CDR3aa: CASSFMTGVETQYF
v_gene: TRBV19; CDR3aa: CASSPRWGRGSYEQYF
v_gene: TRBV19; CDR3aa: CASTIQAGQGTAKNIQYF
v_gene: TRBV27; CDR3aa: CASSRDRDRHYEQYF
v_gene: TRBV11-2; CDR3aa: CASSSGAYNEQFF
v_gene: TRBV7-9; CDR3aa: CASSYPDPQRQETQYF
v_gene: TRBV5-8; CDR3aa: CASSLRGNQPQHF
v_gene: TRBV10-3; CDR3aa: CASDSGKTGELFF
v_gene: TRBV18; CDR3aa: CASSPRDGRDTEAFF
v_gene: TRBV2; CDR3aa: CASAAEIRADTQYF
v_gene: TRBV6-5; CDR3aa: CASSYSAVGNQPQHF
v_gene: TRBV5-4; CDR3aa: CASSLGGTALQETQYF
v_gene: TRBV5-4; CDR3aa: CASSPEVAGSYEQYF
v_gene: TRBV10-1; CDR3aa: CASKVVRGHQPQHF
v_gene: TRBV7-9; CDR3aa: CASSGPGSYNSPLHF